This T cell receptor (beta chain) was captured by sequencing in a study of T cell responses to AZD1222 COVID-19 vaccine. V was pared by 4 bases and J by 8 bases, with 14 bases between. This CDR3 is built from 14 residues. Germline V gene data show CDR1 as MDHEN and CDR2 as SYDVKM. The table came from immunoSEQ multiplex PCR; TCRdb's copy has only in-frame clones and leaves some out. The sample yields around 180,000 clones, around 87% seen once. The sequences come from peripheral blood, collected on day 0 of AZD1222 vaccination. The TCR was taken from an adult in good health. The chain links TRBV28 to TRBJ1-4; D gene uncertain. CDR3 sequence reads: CASSSSAVGEKLFF. The CDR3 DNA reads as TGTGCCAGCAGTTCTTCCGCCGTGGGGGAAAAACTGTTTTTT.